One and the same sample provided the 21 T cell receptor beta chains below, sequenced in a study of blood T cell repertoires in COVID-19. Here immunoSEQ multiplex PCR was the method, and the copy in TCRdb shows in-frame clones only, minus some. This sample has fewer than 130,000 clones, with around 79% found just once. Sequencing input: peripheral blood. These receptors came from a man aged 70 or older with active or convalescent COVID-19.

The CDR3 here is CASSPDIQETQYF. The CDR3 DNA follows: TGTGCCAGCTCACCAGACATACAAGAGACCCAGTACTTC. The chain uses TRBV18 and TRBJ2-5; no clear D gene. This CDR3 region has 13 residues. The V and J ends lost 2 bases and 2 bases respectively, with 6 bases between them. Germline V gene data show CDR1 as KGHSH and CDR2 as LQKENI.

The chain has TRBV6-5 and TRBJ2-5, with 7 bases that match TRBD1. CDR1 is MNHEY and CDR2 is SVGAGI in the germline V gene. The CDR3 is made up of 15 amino acids. V gave up 5 bases and J gave up 3 bases; unmatched junction bases: 9. The CDR3 loop reads CASSRQGEAEETQYF. The CDR3 coding sequence is TGTGCCAGCAGTCGACAGGGAGAGGCGGAAGAGACCCAGTACTTC.

V and J are TRBV19 and TRBJ1-5, with 9 bases matching TRBD1. The trim removed 5 bases at V and 6 bases at J, leaving 8 bases unmatched. The germline CDR1 and CDR2 sequences are LNHDA and SQIVND (reference sequence). This CDR3 spans 15 amino acids. The CDR3 DNA follows: TGTGCCAGTAGTTATATGGACAGGGGTTGTCAGCCCCAGCATTTT. Translating it yields CASSYMDRGCQPQHF.

This clone came up a few times. The DNA of the CDR3 is TGTGCCATCAGTGGACTAGCAGGGGAGCAGTTCTTC. Its translation: CAISGLAGEQFF. V gene TRBV10-3 combines with J gene TRBJ2-1; 7 nucleotides agree with TRBD2. V was pared by 4 bases and J by 10 bases, with 4 bases of the junction left unmatched. Germline CDR1 reads ENHRY; CDR2 reads SYGVKD. This CDR3 is built from 12 residues.

The chain recombines TRBV5-5 with TRBJ1-4; 9 bases map to TRBD1. Germline assignment: CDR1 SGHKS and CDR2 YYEKEE (reference sequence). This CDR3 comprises 15 residues. V was pared by 2 bases and J by 7 bases, with 6 bases of the junction left unmatched. The CDR3 here is CASSLIGTGIEKLFF. CDR3 nucleotide sequence: TGTGCCAGCAGCTTAATCGGGACAGGGATTGAAAAACTGTTTTTT.

This sequence joins TRBV30 and TRBJ1-1, with TRBD1 matching 9 bases. Germline-derived CDR1 and CDR2 are GTSNPN and SVGIG (reference sequence). This CDR3 region has 14 residues. The V segment lost 5 bases and the J segment 5 bases; nucleotides outside the gene matches: 9. CDR3 residues: CAWASDRGETEAFF. For the CDR3, the DNA is TGTGCCTGGGCTTCGGACAGGGGAGAGACTGAAGCTTTCTTT.

The gene calls are TRBV3-1 (or the pseudogene TRBV3-2) and TRBJ1-1; a possible D gene is TRBD1 (6 bases). The CDR3 spans 12 residues. The V gene lost 7 bases and the J gene lost 4 bases, with 10 bases spanning the gap. CDR1 and CDR2 from the germline V gene are LGHDT and YNNKEL (reference sequence). CDR3 DNA: TGTGCCAGCAACAGGGTGGGCACTGAAGCTTTCTTT. Its protein is CASNRVGTEAFF.

The V call is TRBV5-1, the J call TRBJ2-6; D not certain. Trimming shortened V by 7 bases and J by 1 base, and 15 bases separated the two germline ends. The CDR3 extends over 16 amino acids. Per germline, CDR1 SGHRS and CDR2 YFSETQ. In nucleotides, the CDR3 is TGCGCCAGCGAGTCAGGTCGACCTTCTGGGGCCAACGTCCTGACTTTC. Its translation: CASESGRPSGANVLTF.

This clone was seen more than once but under ten times. The V gene is TRBV25-1, the J gene TRBJ2-1; no firm D call. V was trimmed by 3 bases and J by 4 bases, leaving 4 bases between them. CDR1 MGHDK and CDR2 SYGVNS come from the germline V gene. This CDR3 has 12 residues. The CDR3 protein is CASSESYNEQFF. CDR3 DNA: TGTGCCAGCAGTGAGTCATACAATGAGCAGTTCTTC.

In its sample, this clone was seen a few times. The J gene is TRBJ1-2, the V gene TRBV5-1, with no clear D. CDR3 length: 14 residues. In germline, CDR1 is SGHRS, CDR2 YFSETQ. V lost 0 bases, J lost 8 bases, and 14 bases lay in between. The CDR3 DNA sequence: TGCGCCAGCAGCTTGGATGACCGACTTGGGGGCTACACCTTC. This encodes CASSLDDRLGGYTF. Drawing the rest from reference TRBV5-1 and TRBJ1-2, the complete variable domain is KAGVTQTPRYLIKTRGQQVTLSCSPISGHRSVSWYQQTPGQGLQFLFEYFSETQRNKGNFPGRFSGRQFSNSRSEMNVSTLELGDSALYLCASSLDDRLGGYTFGSGTRLTVV.

This clone was detected only a few times. The rearrangement uses TRBV7-8 and TRBJ1-5; TRBD1 matches 8 bases. V was pared by 6 bases and J by 5 bases, with 6 bases of the junction left unmatched. Germline assignment: CDR1 SGHVS and CDR2 FQNEAQ. The CDR3 is made up of 14 amino acids. For the CDR3, the DNA is TGTGCCAGCAGTCCCACAGGGGGTGATCAGCCCCAGCATTTT. Encoded protein: CASSPTGGDQPQHF.

The sample holds one count of this clone. The DNA of the CDR3 is TGTGCCAGCAGCCCGGGGACAGAAGAGACCCAGTACTTC. It translates to CASSPGTEETQYF. The V and J genes are TRBV14 and TRBJ2-5; 7 bases match TRBD1. Germline V gives CDR1 SGHDN, CDR2 FVKESK. V shed 4 bases and J 3 bases; nucleotides not matched to a gene: 2. The CDR3 is made up of 13 amino acids.

The chain carries TRBV30 and TRBJ1-4; TRBD1 aligns across 9 bases. The germline V gene has CDR1 GTSNPN and CDR2 SVGIG (reference sequence). V was pared by 3 bases and J by 1 base, with 6 bases of the junction left unmatched. The CDR3 spans 16 residues. CDR3 amino acids: CAWSGGTGRTNEKLFF. The CDR3 DNA reads as TGTGCCTGGAGCGGGGGGACAGGGAGAACTAATGAAAAACTGTTTTTT.

V is TRBV21-1 and J is TRBJ1-3; the D call of TRBD1 is as the table states it, not checked on the DNA. TRBV21-1 is a pseudogene. This CDR3 spans 16 amino acids. The CDR3 here is CASSNGTGGKGNTIYF. In DNA form, the CDR3 reads TGTGCCAGCAGCAACGGGACAGGGGGCAAAGGAAACACCATATATTTT.

The V and J genes are TRBV6-1 and TRBJ1-1, with 7 positions matching TRBD1. The V gene's germline CDR1 is MNHNS and CDR2 SASEGT. The V and J ends lost 2 bases and 5 bases, in that order; junction bases with no gene match: 5. The CDR3 runs to 14 residues. The CDR3 here is CASSENRGGTEAFF. In DNA, the CDR3 is TGTGCCAGCAGTGAAAACAGGGGTGGGACTGAAGCTTTCTTT.

This clone was seen a few times. The J gene is TRBJ1-1, the V gene TRBV12-5, with 8 bases fitting TRBD1. This CDR3 spans 15 amino acids. Per the germline V gene, CDR1 is LGHNT and CDR2 is FRNRAP. V was clipped by 5 bases and J by 2 bases; unmatched bases: 7. The CDR3 protein is CASGKGTGPNTEAFF. In nucleotides, the CDR3 is TGTGCTAGTGGTAAAGGGACAGGCCCTAACACTGAAGCTTTCTTT.

This clone was observed a single time. The chain employs TRBV19 and TRBJ1-5, with 8 bases fitting TRBD1. The germline V gene has CDR1 LNHDA and CDR2 SQIVND (reference sequence). V shed 5 bases and J 5 bases; nucleotides not matched to a gene: 5. There are 14 residues in the CDR3. This CDR3 is CASSGDRGHQPQHF. CDR3 sequence (DNA): TGTGCCAGTAGTGGCGACAGGGGACATCAGCCCCAGCATTTT.

The V call is TRBV4-2, the J call TRBJ1-2, with D uncertain. The CDR3 totals 12 residues. CDR1 is LGHNA, CDR2 YNFKEQ, per germline. Trimming took 0 bases from V and 8 from J, leaving 7 bases between them. The CDR3 sequence is CASSQDLRGYTF. CDR3 coding DNA: TGTGCCAGCAGCCAAGATCTCAGGGGCTACACCTTC.

This rearrangement joins TRBV27 to TRBJ1-2, with 12 positions matching TRBD1. V lost 3 bases and J lost 4; bases outside the gene matches: 6. CDR3 length: 16 amino acids. Germline lookup yields CDR1 MNHEY and CDR2 SMNVEV (reference sequence). CDR3 protein: CASSFFGTGGIYGYTF. The CDR3 coding sequence is TGTGCCAGCAGTTTCTTCGGGACAGGGGGCATCTATGGCTACACCTTC.

This chain uses TRBV28 with TRBJ2-5, with TRBD2 matching 8 bases. The CDR3 contains 15 residues. Germline CDR1 is MDHEN and CDR2 is SYDVKM. V shed 4 bases, J shed 4 bases, and the junction held 8 bases outside the gene matches. The CDR3 DNA sequence: TGTGCCAGCAGTTCGATAGCGGGAACGGGAGAGACCCAGTACTTC. Translating gives CASSSIAGTGETQYF. Based on the CDR3 plus reference TRBV28 and TRBJ2-5, the full variable domain is DVKVTQSSRYLVKRTGEKVFLECVQDMDHENMFWYRQDPGLGLRLIYFSYDVKMKEKGDIPEGYSVSREKKERFSLILESASTNQTSMYLCASSSIAGTGETQYFGPGTRLLVL.

This clone was seen more than once but under ten times. The rearrangement links TRBV5-4 to TRBJ1-2; a possible D gene is TRBD1 (6 bases). This CDR3 contains 15 residues. V was shortened by 4 bases and J by 2 bases, with 15 bases between the two germline ends. Germline V lookup: CDR1 SGHNT, CDR2 YYREEE (reference sequence). This CDR3 is CASSVPRGRNYGYTF. CDR3 coding DNA: TGTGCCAGCAGCGTCCCCAGGGGTCGCAACTATGGCTACACCTTC. Based on the CDR3 plus reference TRBV5-4 and TRBJ1-2, the full variable domain is ETGVTQSPTHLIKTRGQQVTLRCSSQSGHNTVSWYQQALGQGPQFIFQYYREEENGRGNFPPRFSGLQFPNYSSELNVNALELDDSALYLCASSVPRGRNYGYTFGSGTRLTVV.